A single T cell receptor (beta chain) is shown here with its context. V shed 4 bases and J shed 5 bases, with 11 bases lying between them. The CDR3 has 13 amino acids. Germline V gene sequence: CDR1 KGHSH, CDR2 LQKENI. MiXCR, run by TCRdb on the 5' RACE reads, gives a single entry per CDR3 protein. The profile covers over 350,000 distinct CDR3 sequences, with about a sixth appearing a single time and 20% to 25% taken by the ten largest. The sample belongs to a study of T-cell memory formation after mild COVID-19. Input material: PBMCs or a T cell subset sorted from them (not recorded which). The chain carries TRBV18 and TRBJ1-1; D call uncertain. The sequence came from a man between 18 and 35 years old who had mild COVID-19 (a few samples of this study predate the infection). Cell type and time point are not known. The CDR3: CASSLEGLTEAFF. As DNA, the CDR3 is TGTGCCAGCTCACTCGAGGGTCTTACTGAAGCTTTCTTT.